This T cell receptor (beta chain) was captured by sequencing in a study of blood T cell repertoires in COVID-19. The overall study: Both acute and convalescent COVID-19 samples were obtained from the United States, Italy and Spain. The analysed material was cDNA or gDNA that came from T cells, B-cell-depleted T cells, or PBMCs.

The CDR3 length is 11 residues. The germline V gene has CDR1 GTSNPN and CDR2 SVGIG (reference sequence). V lost 4 bases to trimming and J lost 5 bases, with 3 bases between them. Repertoires were generated with immunoSEQ multiplex PCR, while TCRdb's copy carries only in-frame clones and drops some. The sample lists fewer than 65,000 clones; over 80% were seen once. The sequence was obtained from a woman in her fifties or sixties with active or convalescent COVID-19. This chain connects TRBV30 to TRBJ2-6; no firm D call. Sequencing was performed on peripheral blood. CDR3 bases: TGTGCCTGGACCTGGGCCAACGTCCTGACTTTC. The encoded protein is CAWTWANVLTF.